Each of the 5 T cell receptor beta chains below was sequenced from the same sample in a study of CD8 T cells in Susac syndrome. The RNA input was about 0.5 to 1 ug, and it was reverse transcribed with random hexamers. TCRdb itself ran the immunoSEQ multiplex PCR reads through MiXCR, one entry per CDR3 protein. The table has some 130,000 distinct CDR3 sequences, roughly 94% seen once. Sequencing was carried out using CD8+ T cells from PBMCs. These receptors came from a human donor with Susac syndrome.

The chain employs TRBV12-3 or TRBV12-4 and TRBJ2-7; 10 bases are shared with TRBD1. The CDR3 has 15 residues. J lost 6 bases, V lost 6 bases, and 11 bases had no gene match. CDR3 DNA: TGTGCCAGCAGCCCAGCCGTGACAGGGGGCCTCGAGCAGTACTTC. It codes for CASSPAVTGGLEQYF.

V is TRBV28 and J is TRBJ2-3; 11 bases map to TRBD1. The V segment lost 8 bases and the J segment 4 bases; nucleotides outside the gene matches: 8. This CDR3 spans 15 amino acids. The V gene's germline CDR1 is MDHEN and CDR2 SYDVKM. Here the CDR3 DNA reads TGTGCCAGCCGAACCGGGACAGGGGGACCAGATACGCAGTATTTT. Translation: CASRTGTGGPDTQYF.

The V and J genes are TRBV28 and TRBJ2-2, with D hard to call. Germline-derived CDR1 and CDR2 are MDHEN and SYDVKM. The V and J ends lost 3 bases and 3 bases respectively, with 5 bases between them. CDR3 size: 13 residues. The CDR3 reads CASSFLYTGELFF. In nucleotides, the CDR3 is TGTGCCAGCAGTTTCCTTTACACCGGGGAGCTGTTTTTT.

The V call is TRBV2, the J call TRBJ2-7; D is possibly TRBD1 or TRBD2 (5 bases each). The length of the CDR3 is 14 residues. Germline V gene data show CDR1 as SNHLY and CDR2 as FYNNEI. The V end lost 3 bases, the J end lost 3 bases, and 12 bases lay between the germline ends. CDR3 residues: CASSDRDPLYEQYF. The CDR3 DNA reads as TGTGCCAGCAGTGACAGGGACCCTCTCTACGAGCAGTACTTC.

This chain connects TRBV18 to TRBJ2-5; D might be TRBD1 (5 bases). This CDR3 comprises 14 residues. Trimming removed 3 bases from V and 2 bases from J, with 10 bases in between. Germline V gene data show CDR1 as KGHSH and CDR2 as LQKENI. The CDR3 bases are TGTGCCAGCTCACCGGAGACAGCTCAAGAGACCCAGTACTTC. Encoded protein: CASSPETAQETQYF.